The clone carrying this TCR beta chain was observed a handful of times. Only in-frame clones appear in the TCRdb table, and some are missing; sequencing was by immunoSEQ multiplex PCR. The table lists over 200,000 clones, 70% to 75% of them singletons. The V gene lost 6 bases and the J gene lost 8 bases, with 19 bases spanning the gap. Germline V gene sequence: CDR1 ENHRY, CDR2 SYGVKD. The CDR3 has 14 amino acids. The data originate from a study of blood T cell repertoires in COVID-19. The sequence came from an elderly woman with acute or convalescent COVID-19. Sequenced input: peripheral blood. The chain joins TRBV10-3 to TRBJ1-2, with a weak D call TRBD1 (6 bases). CDR3 DNA: TGTGCCATCAGCGGAAACAGGGAAGGTCGGGGCTACACCTTC. It is translated as CAISGNREGRGYTF.